This is a list of T cell receptor beta chains from one sample in a study of blood T cell repertoires in COVID-19. Measured with immunoSEQ multiplex PCR; TCRdb has only the in-frame clones, and not every one. This table holds hundreds of thousands of clones, under 90% found once. The sample was PBMCs or T cells enriched from blood (not recorded which). Receptor source: a woman in her 30s who had recovered from COVID-19. CDR3s include the opening cysteine and the closing phenylalanine or tryptophan. A D gene is named only where the DNA matches it firmly. Not every row has a clone size; where given, it reads once, few, many or a size class.

TRBJ2-7 | TRBV10-3 | . | TRBD1 | CAISGWDRDVYEQYF | TGTGCCATCAGTGGATGGGACAGGGACGTATACGAGCAGTACTTC
TRBJ2-3 | TRBV6-1 | . | . | CASSERQRGGTDTQYF | TGTGCCAGCAGTGAAAGACAGCGAGGAGGCACAGATACGCAGTATTTT
TRBJ2-7 | TRBV2 | . | . | CASHPRRYEQYF | TGTGCCAGCCACCCTAGGCGGTACGAGCAGTACTTC
TRBJ2-7 | TRBV5-4 | once | . | CASSGTGTYEQYF | TGTGCCAGCAGCGGTACGGGTACCTACGAGCAGTACTTC
TRBJ1-2 | TRBV6-5 | . | TRBD1 | CASQSPGQIYGYTF | TGTGCCAGCCAGTCTCCGGGACAGATTTATGGCTACACCTTC
TRBJ2-3 | TRBV28 | once | TRBD1 | CALGQGASDTQYF | TGTGCTTTAGGGCAGGGGGCGAGTGATACGCAGTATTTT
TRBJ2-2 | TRBV4-2 | . | TRBD2 | CASSQQTSGRAGTGELFF | TGTGCCAGCAGCCAGCAGACTAGCGGGAGGGCGGGCACCGGGGAGCTGTTTTTT
TRBJ1-4 | TRBV5-6 | . | . | CASNPTGATNEKLFF | TGTGCCAGCAACCCCACGGGTGCAACTAATGAAAAACTGTTTTTT
TRBJ1-2 | TRBV13 | . | . | CASSLFVDGPYYGYTF | TGTGCCAGCAGCTTATTTGTAGATGGTCCTTACTATGGCTACACCTTC
TRBJ2-7 | TRBV11-2 | . | TRBD2 | CASSLGGVLGTSGAYEQYF | TGTGCCAGCAGCTTAGGAGGAGTCCTAGGGACTAGCGGAGCCTACGAGCAGTACTTC
TRBJ2-3 | TRBV27 | . | TRBD2 | CASSEFLAGSTDTQYF | TGTGCCAGCAGCGAGTTTCTAGCGGGTAGCACAGATACGCAGTATTTT
TRBJ1-2 | TRBV7-2 | . | TRBD1 | CASSVQGGIYGYTF | TGTGCCAGCAGCGTACAGGGGGGAATCTATGGCTACACCTTC
TRBJ1-4 | TRBV15 | . | . | CATSRDSFGEFNEKLFF | TGTGCCACCAGCAGAGACTCTTTTGGAGAGTTTAATGAAAAACTGTTTTTT
TRBJ1-4 | TRBV5-1 | . | . | CASSFDRTNEKLFF | TGCGCCAGCAGCTTCGACAGGACTAATGAAAAACTGTTTTTT
TRBJ2-3 | TRBV4-1 | . | TRBD2 | CASSPATSGRTDTQYF | TGCGCCAGCAGCCCCGCAACTAGCGGGAGGACAGATACGCAGTATTTT
TRBJ2-7 | TRBV18 | . | TRBD2 | CASSPGLAGPYEQYF | TGTGCCAGCTCACCGGGACTAGCGGGCCCCTACGAGCAGTACTTC
TRBJ1-1 | TRBV9 | . | . | CASSFGGSRAEAFF | TGTGCCAGCAGCTTCGGGGGGAGTCGGGCTGAAGCTTTCTTT
TRBJ2-1 | TRBV5-4 | . | TRBD2 | CASSPTSEGEQFF | TGTGCCAGCAGCCCGACTAGCGAGGGTGAGCAGTTCTTC
TRBJ2-1 | TRBV4-1 | . | TRBD2 | CASSQEELAGVKMFF | TGCGCCAGCAGCCAAGAGGAACTAGCGGGAGTAAAGATGTTCTTC
TRBJ2-7 | TRBV5-1 | . | . | CASSLGEIGQTIKNYEQYF | TGCGCCAGCAGCTTGGGGGAAATCGGACAGACCATTAAGAACTACGAGCAGTACTTC
TRBJ1-2 | TRBV24-1 | . | TRBD1 | CATSDPGTVYRYTF | TGTGCCACCAGTGATCCCGGGACAGTCTATCGCTACACCTTC
TRBJ2-3 | TRBV4-1 | . | TRBD1 | CASSQDLRTGEGTDTQYF | TGCGCCAGCAGCCAAGACCTGAGGACAGGGGAGGGCACAGATACGCAGTATTTT
TRBJ1-4 | TRBV6-5 | . | . | CASSYSRGLGGGKLFF | TGTGCCAGCAGTTACTCCCGGGGACTAGGTGGGGGAAAACTGTTTTTT
TRBJ2-7 | TRBV18 | . | TRBD2 | CASSPPSGSYEQYF | TGTGCCAGCTCACCCCCTAGCGGCTCCTACGAGCAGTACTTC
TRBJ1-5 | TRBV6-1 | . | TRBD1 | CASSELPGQGLMQPQHF | TGTGCCAGCAGTGAGCTACCGGGACAGGGGTTAATGCAGCCCCAGCATTTT
TRBJ1-3 | TRBV11-2 | . | . | CASSLGPPTSGGNTIYF | TGTGCCAGCAGCTTAGGTCCGCCTACATCGGGAGGAAACACCATATATTTT
TRBJ1-5 | TRBV6-1 | . | . | CASSEFLQSNNQPQHF | TGTGCCAGCAGTGAATTTTTACAGAGCAACAATCAGCCCCAGCATTTT
TRBJ2-1 | TRBV18 | . | . | CASSLFRTDYNEQFF | TGTGCCAGCTCACTATTCCGGACAGATTACAATGAGCAGTTCTTC
TRBJ1-2 | TRBV10-3 | . | TRBD1 | CAISGGSTGQGSYGYTF | TGTGCCATCAGTGGGGGCTCCACGGGACAGGGGAGCTATGGCTACACCTTC
TRBJ2-1 | TRBV4-1 | once | TRBD2 | CASSQPGRGSYNEQFF | TGCGCCAGCAGCCAACCCGGGAGGGGCTCCTACAATGAGCAGTTCTTC
TRBJ2-7 | TRBV2 | . | TRBD2 | CASIRWEGYEQYF | TGTGCCAGCATTAGGTGGGAGGGCTACGAGCAGTACTTC
TRBJ1-3 | TRBV19 | . | TRBD1 | CASSPTGEVPLGGNTIYF | TGTGCCAGTAGCCCGACAGGGGAAGTTCCCTTGGGAGGAAACACCATATATTTT
TRBJ2-2 | TRBV9 | . | . | CASNPGDLYTGELFF | TGTGCCAGCAACCCCGGGGATTTATACACCGGGGAGCTGTTTTTT
TRBJ1-1 | TRBV6-5 | . | . | CASSYAGWTEAFF | TGTGCCAGCAGTTACGCAGGGTGGACTGAAGCTTTCTTT
TRBJ1-6 | TRBV18 | . | . | CASSPPSNRVNSPLHF | TGTGCCAGCTCACCACCGTCGAACAGGGTTAATTCACCCCTCCACTTT
TRBJ1-1 | TRBV5-6 | . | . | CASSFGLGQVGAEAFF | TGTGCCAGCAGCTTTGGGTTGGGGCAGGTTGGCGCTGAAGCTTTCTTT
TRBJ2-3 | TRBV7-6 | . | TRBD2 | CASSLEIPLPGGNGADTQYF | TGTGCCAGCAGCTTAGAAATCCCCCTACCGGGAGGGAACGGGGCAGATACGCAGTATTTT
TRBJ1-5 | TRBV28 | . | . | CASSFSTVRAPQHF | TGTGCCAGCAGTTTTTCGACAGTTAGGGCGCCCCAGCATTTT
TRBJ1-5 | TRBV28 | . | . | CASRRGNSNQPQHF | TGTGCCAGCCGGCGGGGAAATAGCAATCAGCCCCAGCATTTT
TRBJ1-3 | TRBV2 | . | TRBD1 | CASSETYTGTASGNTIYF | TGTGCCAGCAGCGAGACCTATACCGGGACAGCCTCTGGAAACACCATATATTTT
TRBJ1-3 | TRBV27 | . | . | CATEGLLSGNTIYF | TGTGCCACCGAGGGCCTTCTCTCTGGAAACACCATATATTTT
TRBJ1-1 | TRBV6-6 | . | . | CASSYQKEAFF | TGTGCCAGCAGTTATCAGAAGGAAGCTTTCTTT
TRBJ1-6 | TRBV28 | . | . | CASRLGAESPLHF | TGTGCCAGCCGGCTGGGGGCGGAATCACCCCTCCACTTT
TRBJ2-1 | TRBV3-1/TRBV3-2 | . | . | CASSHIVGLSYNEQFF | TGTGCCAGCAGCCACATCGTAGGACTTTCTTACAATGAGCAGTTCTTC
TRBJ1-1 | TRBV5-1 | . | TRBD1 | CASSLGQEGGTEAFF | TGCGCCAGCAGCCTAGGACAGGAAGGGGGCACTGAAGCTTTCTTT
TRBJ2-7 | TRBV19 | once | . | CASSIRRAYEQYF | TGTGCCAGTAGTATACGACGGGCCTACGAGCAGTACTTC
TRBJ2-1 | TRBV7-2 | . | TRBD2 | CASSLAAGGWNEQFF | TGTGCCAGCAGCTTAGCAGCGGGAGGTTGGAATGAGCAGTTCTTC
TRBJ1-1 | TRBV7-2 | . | . | CASSLVGGLMNTEAFF | TGTGCCAGCAGCTTAGTGGGAGGGCTAATGAACACTGAAGCTTTCTTT
TRBJ2-7 | TRBV19 | . | . | CASSIDSYSYEQYF | TGTGCCAGTAGTATTGATTCCTACTCCTACGAGCAGTACTTC
TRBJ2-2 | TRBV4-2 | . | TRBD2 | CASSQEVVGLAGVGELFF | TGTGCCAGCAGCCAAGAAGTTGTCGGACTAGCGGGAGTCGGGGAGCTGTTTTTT
TRBJ1-1 | TRBV11-3 | . | . | CASSPRREGEAFF | TGTGCCAGCAGCCCTAGGAGGGAAGGTGAAGCTTTCTTT
TRBJ2-7 | TRBV7-9 | once | TRBD2 | CASSSPSGRADEQYF | TGTGCCAGCAGCTCACCTAGCGGGAGGGCCGACGAGCAGTACTTC
TRBJ2-2 | TRBV11-3 | . | TRBD1 | CASSLDGQGAGELFF | TGTGCCAGCAGCTTAGACGGACAGGGAGCCGGGGAGCTGTTTTTT
TRBJ2-7 | TRBV18 | . | . | CASSPRAGAYEQYF | TGTGCCAGCTCACCAAGGGCCGGGGCCTACGAGCAGTACTTC